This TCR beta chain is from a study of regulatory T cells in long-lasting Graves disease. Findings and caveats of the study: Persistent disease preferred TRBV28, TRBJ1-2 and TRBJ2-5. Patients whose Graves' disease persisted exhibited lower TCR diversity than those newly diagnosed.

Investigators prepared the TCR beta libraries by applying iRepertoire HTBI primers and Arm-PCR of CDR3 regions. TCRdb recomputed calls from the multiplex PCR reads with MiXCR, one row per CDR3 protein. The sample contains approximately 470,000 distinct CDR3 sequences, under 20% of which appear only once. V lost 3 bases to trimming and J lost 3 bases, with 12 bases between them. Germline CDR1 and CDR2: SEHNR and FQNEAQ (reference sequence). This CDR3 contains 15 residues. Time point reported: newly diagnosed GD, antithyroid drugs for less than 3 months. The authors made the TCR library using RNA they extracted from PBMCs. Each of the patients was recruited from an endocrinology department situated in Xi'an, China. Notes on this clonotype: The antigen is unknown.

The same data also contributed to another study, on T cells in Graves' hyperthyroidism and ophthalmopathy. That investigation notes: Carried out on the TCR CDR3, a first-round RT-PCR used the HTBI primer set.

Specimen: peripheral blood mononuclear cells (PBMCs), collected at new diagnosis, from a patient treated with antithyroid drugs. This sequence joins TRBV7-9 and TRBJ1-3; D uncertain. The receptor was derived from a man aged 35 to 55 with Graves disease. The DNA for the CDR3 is TGTGCCAGCAGCTTGATCCCGGAGGATGGAAACACCATATATTTT. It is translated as CASSLIPEDGNTIYF.